The clone carrying this T cell receptor (beta chain) came up many times. Its target is not known. TCR beta CDR3 regions were amplified from RNA transcripts. An initial round of RT-PCR targeting the TCR CDR3 relied on the HTBI primer set. TCRdb independently ran MiXCR on the multiplex PCR reads; one entry per CDR3 protein. Of hundreds of thousands of distinct CDR3 sequences listed, over 15% were seen once; the top ten hold 15% to 20%. The ends were cut back, 6 bases at V and 4 bases at J, with 11 bases in the middle. The CDR3 extends over 13 amino acids. Germline V CDR1 and CDR2: KGHDR, SFDVKD. This sample is part of a study of T cells in Graves' hyperthyroidism and ophthalmopathy. Study background: Prior to any treatment, at the point of initial diagnosis, peripheral blood was collected. Findings of the study overall: Most expanded thyroid clonotypes above 0.001 recurred in blood.

This sequence joins TRBV24-1 and TRBJ1-1; perhaps TRBD1 as D (6 bases). The sample taken for sequencing was blood. This TCR was sampled from a woman aged 18-29 years with Graves' hyperthyroidism. Written as DNA, the CDR3 is TGTGCCACCAGTCGGGGGGCGAGCACTGAAGCTTTCTTT. Protein sequence: CATSRGASTEAFF.